Sequencing of this T cell receptor beta chain was carried out in a study of blood T cell repertoires in COVID-19. Per the germline V gene, CDR1 is KGHSH and CDR2 is LQKENI. The ends lost 5 bases at V and 4 bases at J; junction bases unmatched: 5. CDR3 length: 14 amino acids. Authors' processing steps: Amplifying reference gene primers gave estimates of nucleated cell counts. The assay was immunoSEQ multiplex PCR, and TCRdb's table has in-frame clones only and misses some. V, J and clone size reflect that table, while D and trimming were determined from the DNA. The sample comprises more than 45,000 clones, approximately 84% of which are singletons, and 15% to 20% rests with the top ten.

The source is a human donor with active COVID-19. The donor label of this sample is uncertain. The sample was peripheral blood. This chain connects TRBV18 to TRBJ1-1; 9 positions match TRBD1. In DNA form, the CDR3 reads TGTGCCAGCTCAGCGACAGGGGGGAGCACTGAAGCTTTCTTT. It specifies CASSATGGSTEAFF.